These 4 T cell receptor beta chains came from one sample sequenced in a study of blood T cell repertoires in COVID-19. The protocol was immunoSEQ multiplex PCR, while the TCRdb copy is restricted to in-frame clones and leaves out a portion. This sample yields about 150,000 clones, of which 60% to 80% are seen a single time; over 7% belongs to the top ten. Specimen: peripheral blood. These receptor sequences come from a man aged 45 to 65 with active or convalescent COVID-19.

The genes are TRBV27 and TRBJ2-7, with TRBD1 as a possible D gene (6 bases). The CDR3 spans 14 residues. Trimming removed 0 bases at V and 3 bases at J, with 9 bases between. Germline CDR1 reads MNHEY; CDR2 reads SMNVEV (reference sequence). This CDR3 is CASSLSGAFYEQYF. CDR3 in DNA: TGTGCCAGCAGTTTATCGGGGGCATTCTACGAGCAGTACTTC.

This chain connects TRBV28 to TRBJ1-4; 7 nucleotides line up with TRBD1. V gave up 2 bases and J gave up 4 bases; unmatched junction bases: 16. Germline CDR1 MDHEN, CDR2 SYDVKM. The CDR3 sequence is 19 residues long. CDR3 sequence (DNA): TGTGCCAGCAGTTTAGTCGCGGCAGGGGGAAATCTAGATAATGAAAAACTGTTTTTT. It is translated as CASSLVAAGGNLDNEKLFF.

In its sample, this clone was seen once. J is TRBJ2-3 and V is TRBV28; 10 bases are a match to TRBD2. Germline V gene data show CDR1 as MDHEN and CDR2 as SYDVKM. This CDR3 region has 16 residues. Trimming removed 8 bases from V and 4 bases from J; junction bases left unmatched: 12. The CDR3 DNA follows: TGTGCCAGCGTAGGGGGACTAGCGAGGAACCCAGATACGCAGTATTTT. Translating gives CASVGGLARNPDTQYF.

The chain is built from TRBV16 and TRBJ1-4, with D maybe TRBD1 (6 bases). CDR1 is KGHSY, CDR2 FQNENV, per germline. V shed 4 bases and J shed 1 base, with 10 bases lying between them. The length of the CDR3 is 15 residues. The CDR3 loop reads CASSLLQGTNEKLFF. As DNA, the CDR3 is TGTGCCAGCAGCCTCCTACAGGGAACTAATGAAAAACTGTTTTTT. The full variable domain, its missing parts supplied by reference TRBV16 and TRBJ1-4, is GEEVAQTPKHLVRGEGQKAKLYCAPIKGHSYVFWYQQVLKNEFKFLISFQNENVFDETGMPKERFSAKCLPNSPCSLEIQATKLEDSAVYFCASSLLQGTNEKLFFGSGTQLSVL.